The rows below give T cell receptor beta chains drawn from one sample of a study of T cells in Graves' hyperthyroidism and ophthalmopathy. TCRdb analysed the multiplex PCR reads with MiXCR anew, one entry per CDR3 protein. Here the sample spans approximately 600,000 distinct CDR3 sequences, around 20% being singletons. Sequencing was done on a sample of blood. The receptors derive from a man aged 30 to 45 with Graves' ophthalmopathy. CDR3s include the opening cysteine and the closing phenylalanine or tryptophan. A D gene is named only where the DNA matches it firmly. The listing skips clone size in some rows; elsewhere it reads once, few, many or a size class.

j_call | cdr3_length | clone_size | v_call | d_call | cdr3_aa | cdr3_nt
TRBJ2-7 | 15 | NA | TRBV19 | NA | CASTLSYGSSYEQYF | TGTGCCAGTACCCTTTCGTACGGGAGCTCCTACGAGCAGTACTTC
TRBJ2-5 | 14 | few | TRBV20-1 | NA | CSARAAEPQETQYF | TGCAGTGCTAGAGCGGCGGAGCCCCAAGAGACCCAGTACTTC
TRBJ1-6 | 16 | NA | TRBV28 | TRBD1 | CASGLDRVERGSPLHF | TGTGCCAGCGGCCTTGACAGGGTAGAAAGAGGCTCACCCCTCCACTTT
TRBJ1-1 | 12 | many | TRBV7-2 | NA | CASSLWTAEAFF | TGTGCCAGCAGCTTATGGACAGCCGAAGCTTTCTTT
TRBJ1-5 | 13 | few | TRBV6-1 | NA | CASSLGYHQPQHF | TGTGCCAGCAGCCTAGGGTATCATCAGCCCCAGCATTTT
TRBJ1-1 | 13 | many | TRBV3-1 | NA | CASSPRVNTEAFF | TGTGCCAGCAGCCCCAGGGTGAACACTGAAGCTTTCTTT
TRBJ1-1 | 13 | many | TRBV28 | TRBD1 | CASRQDRVPEAFF | TGTGCCAGCAGACAGGACAGGGTACCTGAAGCTTTCTTT
TRBJ2-2 | 16 | few | TRBV4-2 | TRBD1 | CASRPTGGADTGELFF | TGTGCCAGCAGACCGACAGGGGGCGCGGACACCGGGGAGCTGTTTTTT
TRBJ1-1 | 15 | few | TRBV5-1 | TRBD1 | CASSLTGGESTEAFF | TGCGCCAGCAGCTTGACAGGGGGCGAATCCACTGAAGCTTTCTTT
TRBJ2-3 | 15 | many | TRBV2 | NA | CASTEELAPLDTQYF | TGTGCCAGCACCGAGGAGCTAGCACCCTTGGATACGCAGTATTTT
TRBJ2-2 | 16 | few | TRBV29-1 | NA | CSVGGQGSSNTGELFF | TGCAGCGTAGGGGGTCAGGGATCGTCGAACACCGGGGAGCTGTTTTTT
TRBJ2-1 | 15 | few | TRBV27 | TRBD2 | CASRPGLAGDNEQFF | TGTGCCAGCAGGCCGGGACTAGCGGGTGACAATGAGCAGTTCTTC
TRBJ2-7 | 14 | NA | TRBV28 | NA | CASSSTRGNYEQYF | TGTGCCAGCAGTTCAACCCGGGGAAACTACGAGCAGTACTTC
TRBJ2-7 | 17 | NA | TRBV28 | TRBD2 | CASRPGRRTSVSYEQYF | TGTGCCAGCAGACCCGGCCGGCGGACTAGCGTCTCCTACGAGCAGTACTTC
TRBJ1-3 | 17 | few | TRBV7-9 | NA | CASSSRQASLPGNTIYF | TGTGCCAGCAGCTCAAGACAGGCCTCCCTCCCTGGAAACACCATATATTTT
TRBJ2-2 | 15 | few | TRBV5-5 | NA | CASSLIQLATGELFF | TGTGCCAGCAGCTTGATCCAGCTTGCCACCGGGGAGCTGTTTTTT
TRBJ2-1 | 18 | NA | TRBV29-1 | TRBD2 | CSVRAASGRTSSYNEQFF | TGCAGCGTTCGTGCGGCTAGCGGGAGGACGAGCTCCTACAATGAGCAGTTCTTC
TRBJ1-4 | 18 | NA | TRBV6-5 | NA | CASSYSRTNRFTPEKLFF | TGTGCCAGCAGTTACTCTCGGACGAACAGATTTACGCCTGAAAAACTGTTTTTT
TRBJ2-4 | 18 | few | TRBV7-2 | TRBD1 | CASSLGPYRGQTKNIQYF | TGTGCCAGCAGCTTAGGACCGTACAGGGGGCAAACCAAAAACATTCAGTACTTC
TRBJ2-1 | 14 | NA | TRBV28 | NA | CASSLNSPYNEQFF | TGTGCCAGCAGTTTAAACAGCCCATACAATGAGCAGTTCTTC
TRBJ1-1 | 16 | NA | TRBV3-1 | NA | CASSQDLQGSNTEAFF | TGTGCCAGCAGCCAAGATCTGCAGGGTTCGAACACTGAAGCTTTCTTT
TRBJ1-2 | 14 | NA | TRBV18 | NA | CASSPPSQPYGYTF | TGTGCCAGCTCACCACCTAGCCAGCCATATGGCTACACCTTC
TRBJ1-1 | 15 | NA | TRBV12-3/TRBV12-4 | NA | CASSLRGRGNTEAFF | TGTGCCAGCAGTTTACGCGGCAGGGGAAACACTGAAGCTTTCTTT
TRBJ2-3 | 17 | few | TRBV9 | TRBD2 | CASSVGSSGGNTDTQYF | TGTGCCAGCAGCGTAGGATCTAGCGGGGGAAACACAGATACGCAGTATTTT
TRBJ2-1 | 14 | many | TRBV20-1 | TRBD2 | CSAKSGSPYNEQFF | TGCAGTGCTAAGAGCGGGAGTCCCTACAATGAGCAGTTCTTC
TRBJ1-1 | 18 | many | TRBV28 | TRBD1 | CASSLPGQGMGQDTEAFF | TGTGCCAGCAGTTTACCGGGACAGGGGATGGGGCAGGACACTGAAGCTTTCTTT
TRBJ2-7 | 13 | many | TRBV20-1 | NA | CSAREEISYEQYF | TGCAGTGCTAGAGAGGAAATCTCCTACGAGCAGTACTTC
TRBJ1-2 | 12 | many | TRBV28 | NA | CASSPRSYGYTF | TGTGCCAGCAGTCCCAGGTCCTATGGCTACACCTTC
TRBJ2-1 | 15 | NA | TRBV7-8 | TRBD2 | CASSQGLAGISEQFF | TGTGCCAGCAGCCAGGGACTAGCGGGTATTAGTGAGCAGTTCTTC
TRBJ1-1 | 15 | NA | TRBV7-9 | TRBD1 | CASRRTGVQNTEAFF | TGTGCCAGCAGGAGAACAGGGGTCCAGAACACTGAAGCTTTCTTT
TRBJ1-1 | 18 | many | TRBV7-3 | NA | CASSPHELPQGQNTEAFF | TGTGCCAGCAGCCCCCACGAACTCCCTCAGGGGCAGAACACTGAAGCTTTCTTT
TRBJ2-1 | 15 | NA | TRBV7-9 | TRBD2 | CASSLGRLAGALQFF | TGTGCCAGCAGCTTAGGGAGGCTAGCGGGAGCACTACAGTTCTTC
TRBJ2-1 | 15 | many | TRBV11-1 | TRBD2 | CASEAGTSVYNEQFF | TGTGCCAGCGAAGCCGGGACTAGCGTTTACAATGAGCAGTTCTTC
TRBJ1-2 | 12 | many | TRBV28 | NA | CASSTYNYGYTF | TGTGCCAGCAGTACCTACAACTATGGCTACACCTTC
TRBJ2-3 | 15 | few | TRBV7-6 | NA | CASSLMGSPTDTQYF | TGTGCCAGCAGCTTGATGGGTTCCCCCACAGATACGCAGTATTTT
TRBJ2-5 | 17 | once | TRBV3-1 | TRBD2 | CASSRGLAGGDGETQYF | TGTGCCAGCAGCCGCGGGTTAGCGGGAGGGGATGGAGAGACCCAGTACTTC
TRBJ1-6 | 20 | few | TRBV27 | NA | CASSPSRSRTQGSYNSPLHF | TGTGCCAGCAGTCCATCGAGATCGCGGACCCAGGGGTCCTATAATTCACCCCTCCACTTT
TRBJ1-6 | 15 | NA | TRBV12-3/TRBV12-4 | NA | CASSFNSLGYSPLHF | TGTGCCAGCAGTTTTAACAGCCTGGGGTATTCACCCCTCCACTTT
TRBJ2-7 | 14 | NA | TRBV28 | NA | CASSGRYHSYEQYF | TGTGCCAGCAGCGGGAGATACCACTCCTACGAGCAGTACTTC
TRBJ2-3 | 14 | many | TRBV5-1 | TRBD2 | CASSPGLAGYTQYF | TGCGCCAGCAGCCCGGGACTAGCGGGTTATACGCAGTATTTT
TRBJ2-7 | 15 | many | TRBV27 | TRBD1 | CASNNGTGGRKEQYF | TGTGCCAGCAACAACGGGACAGGGGGCCGCAAAGAGCAGTACTTC
TRBJ2-2 | 16 | many | TRBV3-1 | TRBD1 | CASSLRTGANTGELFF | TGTGCCAGCAGCCTCCGGACAGGGGCGAACACCGGGGAGCTGTTTTTT
TRBJ1-4 | 16 | many | TRBV2 | TRBD1 | CATRPGQGALAEKLFF | TGTGCCACCCGACCGGGACAGGGGGCGCTGGCTGAAAAACTGTTTTTT
TRBJ1-4 | 14 | NA | TRBV20-1 | TRBD1 | CSARPGQGNEKLFF | TGCAGTGCTAGGCCGGGACAGGGAAATGAAAAACTGTTTTTT
TRBJ1-1 | 15 | many | TRBV27 | NA | CASRVQGGTITEAFF | TGTGCCAGCAGAGTCCAAGGGGGAACGATCACTGAAGCTTTCTTT
TRBJ2-3 | 14 | few | TRBV29-1 | TRBD1 | CSVEDRGSTDTQYF | TGCAGCGTAGAAGACAGGGGGAGCACAGATACGCAGTATTTT
TRBJ2-7 | 10 | many | TRBV20-1 | NA | CSARPREQYF | TGCAGTGCTCGACCGCGGGAGCAGTACTTC
TRBJ2-1 | 16 | few | TRBV13 | NA | CASSLDRESTYNEQFF | TGTGCCAGCAGCTTAGACCGGGAGTCAACCTACAATGAGCAGTTCTTC
TRBJ1-1 | 13 | few | TRBV12-5 | TRBD1 | CASGQGTNTEAFF | TGTGCTAGCGGACAGGGAACGAACACTGAAGCTTTCTTT
TRBJ2-7 | 16 | many | TRBV18 | TRBD1 | CASSPQGAGILYEQYF | TGTGCCAGCTCCCCACAGGGGGCAGGAATTCTCTACGAGCAGTACTTC
TRBJ2-7 | 16 | NA | TRBV5-5 | NA | CASSFGGKRSLGEQYF | TGTGCCAGCAGCTTTGGAGGGAAAAGGTCCCTCGGCGAGCAGTACTTC
TRBJ2-7 | 13 | many | TRBV2 | NA | CASSPTGPEEQYF | TGTGCCAGCAGCCCGACCGGCCCCGAAGAGCAGTACTTC
TRBJ2-5 | 13 | many | TRBV15 | NA | CATSRTSPETQYF | TGTGCCACCAGCAGAACGTCGCCGGAGACCCAGTACTTC
TRBJ2-1 | 15 | NA | TRBV20-1 | TRBD1 | CSASPAGGYFNEQFF | TGCAGTGCTAGTCCCGCAGGGGGCTATTTTAATGAGCAGTTCTTC
TRBJ1-2 | 14 | NA | TRBV9 | TRBD1 | CASSTGTANYGYTF | TGTGCCAGCAGCACTGGGACAGCTAACTATGGCTACACCTTC
TRBJ1-3 | 17 | NA | TRBV7-2 | TRBD1 | CASSLSNRGNVGNTIYF | TGTGCCAGCAGCTTAAGTAACAGGGGCAATGTAGGAAACACCATATATTTT
TRBJ2-1 | 16 | few | TRBV5-1 | NA | CASSFTSRGPYNEQFF | TGCGCCAGCAGCTTTACCTCCCGGGGTCCCTACAATGAGCAGTTCTTC
TRBJ2-1 | 17 | many | TRBV18 | NA | CASSPPWLPKDYNEQFF | TGTGCCAGCTCACCACCGTGGCTACCCAAGGACTACAATGAGCAGTTCTTC
TRBJ2-7 | 17 | many | TRBV11-3 | NA | CASSLLPGTGSSYEQYF | TGTGCCAGCAGCTTACTTCCCGGCACAGGGAGCTCCTACGAGCAGTACTTC